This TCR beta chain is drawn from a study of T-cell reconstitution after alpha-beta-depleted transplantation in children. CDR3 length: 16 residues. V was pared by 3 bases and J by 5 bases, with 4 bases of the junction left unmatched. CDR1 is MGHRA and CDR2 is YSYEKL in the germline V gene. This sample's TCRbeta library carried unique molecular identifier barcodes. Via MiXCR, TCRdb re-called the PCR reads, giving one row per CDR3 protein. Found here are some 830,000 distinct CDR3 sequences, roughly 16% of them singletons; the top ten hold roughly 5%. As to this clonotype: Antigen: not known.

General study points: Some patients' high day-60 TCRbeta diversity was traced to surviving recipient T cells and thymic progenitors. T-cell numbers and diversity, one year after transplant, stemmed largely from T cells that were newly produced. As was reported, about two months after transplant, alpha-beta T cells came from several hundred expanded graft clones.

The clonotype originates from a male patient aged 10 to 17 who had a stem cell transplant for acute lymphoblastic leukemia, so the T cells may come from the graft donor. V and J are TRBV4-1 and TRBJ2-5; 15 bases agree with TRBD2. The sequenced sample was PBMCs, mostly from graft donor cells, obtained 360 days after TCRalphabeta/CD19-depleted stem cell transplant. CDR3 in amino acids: CASSQGTSGRFETQYF. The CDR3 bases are TGCGCCAGCAGCCAGGGGACTAGCGGGAGGTTTGAGACCCAGTACTTC.